Listed here is a single T cell receptor beta chain. Profiled with immunoSEQ multiplex PCR; TCRdb holds only in-frame clones, not every one. In the table there are tens of thousands of clones, less than 85% of which are singletons. The data are from a study of blood T cell repertoires in COVID-19. The sequence was obtained from a man aged 50-59 years with COVID-19, enrolled during active disease. Sequences were obtained from peripheral blood.

CDR3 coding DNA: TGTGCCAGCAGTCGGGGGGCGGACACTGAAGCTTTCTTT. Protein product: CASSRGADTEAFF. V gene TRBV12-3 or TRBV12-4 combines with J gene TRBJ1-1; D possibly corresponds to TRBD1 (6 bases). The CDR3 has 13 amino acids. The V end was cut by 5 bases, the J end by 3 bases, with 10 bases between.